This entry describes one T cell receptor beta chain. Its target antigen remains unknown. Base qualities are missing; no much larger clone stands one base away. TCRbeta CDR3 regions were amplified from genomic DNA by means of the immunoSEQ Assay, a bias-controlled multiplex PCR. Concerning the study's data processing: Within the assay, amplification of reference gene primers was used to estimate how many nucleated cells each sample contained. To quantify the absolute abundance of each unique TCRbeta CDR3 rearrangement, sequence reads were collapsed and filtered. For each sample, productive Simpson clonality was calculated as the square root of Simpson's diversity index across productive rearrangements. Held by TCRdb, this immuneACCESS table contains in-frame sequences only and omits some clones. Under half of the omission traces to an unresolved V gene where checked; the cause of the rest is unknown. V and J calls and clone size are given by that table; D and trimming were obtained from the DNA. The sample includes over 200,000 clones, with 80% to 90% observed a single time. In total, the top ten clones hold 15% to 20% of the sample.

Collaborating institutions collected whole blood in K2EDTA tubes following their own protocols. For TCRbeta analysis, collaborators shipped samples as frozen whole blood, isolated PBMCs, or DNA extracted from either of those sample types. The source of the sample is a study of blood T cell repertoires in COVID-19 (dated by TCRdb to 2019 to 2021). Regarding the study in general: Collaborator samples came from the United States, Italy and Spain and covered acute and convalescent phases of COVID-19. The repertoires were released in a freely available public database meant as a resource for research on the immune response to SARS-CoV-2. Samples were obtained from the ongoing ImmuneRACE study (first 160 participants) and from over 1,000 subjects provided by 6 global collaborators. Sample metadata almost always included a de-identified subject ID, COVID-19 status, age in years and sex. Subjects who had been exposed to COVID-19, were actively infected with it, or had recovered from it provided the deeply sampled blood TCRbeta repertoires that made up the dataset. The prospective study material was composed of cDNA or gDNA derived from T cells, B-cell-depleted T cells, or PBMCs. Where available, HLA class I and class II types were taken from metadata supplied by the sample provider and were not determined by assay-based typing.

Trimming leaves V shorter by 4 bases and J shorter by 4 bases, with the junction holding 10 bases beyond the gene matches. There are 16 amino acids in the CDR3, from cysteine to phenylalanine inclusive. The DNA shown is the 48-base CDR3, in frame from base 1. From a lookup of the germline V gene, CDR1 and CDR2 are SNHLY and FYNNEI. Beyond this particular receptor, the publication reports: Clinical and demographic metadata were provided uncurated, with the amount varying by source and participant.

The rearrangement combines TRBV2 with TRBJ2-5, with 9 bases matching TRBD1. Sequenced sample: peripheral blood. The clonotype comes from a woman of 80 years or more with active or convalescent COVID-19. The nucleotide sequence reads as follows: TGTGCCAGCAGTGTGTATGGACAGGGGCGGGGAGAGACCCAGTACTTC. The translation is CASSVYGQGRGETQYF.